This T cell receptor (beta chain) was obtained from a study of beta chain features in type 1 diabetes. The whole isolated RNA underwent reverse transcription, so sequencing captured expressed TCRB transcripts. Sequencing used immunoSEQ multiplex PCR; TCRdb keeps in-frame clones, though not all of them. The sample has around 250,000 clones, roughly 25% seen once. The V gene's germline CDR1 is SGHNT and CDR2 YYREEE (reference sequence). V lost 4 bases and J lost 4; bases outside the gene matches: 8. The CDR3 has 16 residues. This clone showed up just a few times. Its target is unknown. Study-wide results and limits: TCRB rearrangement may or may not be influenced by HLA type; here this remained unresolved. Patients' naive, central memory and regulatory TCRB repertoires appeared more alike than those of healthy donors. Type 1 diabetes patients had fewer VDJ junction insertions and more deletions. Significant though moderate, a shortening of TCRB CDR3s appeared in all four CD4+ subsets of Type 1 diabetes patients.

The V call is TRBV5-4, the J call TRBJ2-3; TRBD2 agrees at 11 bases. This sequence originates from a woman aged 25-40 years with type 1 diabetes. The sample was naive CD4+ T cells from blood. The CDR3 nucleotides are TGTGCCAGCAGCGCGTCTAGCGGGAGGTTCCCAGATACGCAGTATTTT. It specifies CASSASSGRFPDTQYF.